A selection of T cell receptor beta chains follows, all from one sample in a study of response to subunit inactivated influenza vaccine. TCRdb ran MiXCR on the RT-PCR reads and lists one entry per CDR3 protein. The sample shows fewer than 600,000 distinct CDR3 sequences, approximately 7.8% of them seen only once. The input for sequencing was PBMCs from blood, taken about 24 months after vaccination. The source is a man in his fifties or sixties who received an inactivated influenza vaccine. CDR3s include the opening cysteine and the closing phenylalanine or tryptophan. The order of the fields is D gene, J gene, V gene, clone size, CDR3 DNA, CDR3 protein. A D gene is named only where the DNA matches it firmly. The size of a clone is reported for some rows only, either as once, few or many, or as a class for expanded clones.

TRBD2	TRBJ2-1	TRBV25-1	NA	TGTGCCAGCAGTGAATTTGGGGGAGGGTCCTACAATGAGCAGTTCTTC	CASSEFGGGSYNEQFF
NA	TRBJ2-1	TRBV9	NA	TGTGCCAGCAGCGCGGGGATCAATGAGCAGTTCTTC	CASSAGINEQFF
NA	TRBJ2-3	TRBV4-3	few	TGCGCCAGCAGCCGACGGGGGGCCGTCACAGATACGCAGTATTTT	CASSRRGAVTDTQYF
TRBD1	TRBJ1-1	TRBV29-1	NA	TGCAGCGTGGTACGACAGGGAGGCACTGAAGCTTTCTTT	CSVVRQGGTEAFF
TRBD2	TRBJ2-3	TRBV5-6	many	TGTGCCAGCAGCTTAGTGGCGGGAGTAACAGATACGCAGTATTTT	CASSLVAGVTDTQYF
NA	TRBJ2-3	TRBV5-1	many	TGCGCCAGCAGCTTGTATGGACAGAGCACAGATACGCAGTATTTT	CASSLYGQSTDTQYF
TRBD2	TRBJ2-1	TRBV7-2	many	TGTGCCAGCAGCCCTCCGGGACTAGCGGGAATAAATGAGCAGTTCTTC	CASSPPGLAGINEQFF
TRBD1	TRBJ2-5	TRBV5-1	many	TGCGCCAGCAGGTATCTAACAGGGGGCCAAGAGACCCAGTACTTC	CASRYLTGGQETQYF
TRBD1	TRBJ2-4	TRBV5-4	few	TGTGCCAGCAGCTTGGCCGGGACAGGGAACGGCATTCAGTACTTC	CASSLAGTGNGIQYF
TRBD1	TRBJ1-1	TRBV6-1	few	TGTGCCAGCAGGAGGGGGCCCGCTGGGGACACTGAAGCTTTCTTT	CASRRGPAGDTEAFF
NA	TRBJ2-5	TRBV9	few	TGTGCCAGCAGCGTAGCTGTCGGGTTAGTGGAAGAGACCCAGTACTTC	CASSVAVGLVEETQYF
NA	TRBJ2-7	TRBV6-2/TRBV6-3	few	TGTGCCAGCAGTTACACAGGTAGATTGGCTTACTTC	CASSYTGRLAYF
TRBD1	TRBJ2-3	TRBV5-1	once	TGCGCCAGCAGTAATGACAGGGGGCTTCCAGATACGCAGTATTTT	CASSNDRGLPDTQYF
NA	TRBJ2-3	TRBV20-1	few	TGCAGTGTCGCCCCACACACAGATACGCAGTATTTT	CSVAPHTDTQYF
NA	TRBJ2-5	TRBV18	many	TGTGCCAGCTCACCACCGGCGGAACAAGAGACCCAGTACTTC	CASSPPAEQETQYF
TRBD2	TRBJ2-3	TRBV12-3/TRBV12-4	NA	TGTGCCAGCAGTCCATACCGGACTAGCGGGGGGCGGGCAGATACGCAGTATTTT	CASSPYRTSGGRADTQYF
NA	TRBJ2-1	TRBV7-8	NA	TGTGCCAGCAGCTTAGTAAATCCGGGGCCCTACAATGAGCAGTTCTTC	CASSLVNPGPYNEQFF
TRBD2	TRBJ2-3	TRBV19	few	TGTGCCAGTAGTACCAGCGGGGCCACAGATACGCAGTATTTT	CASSTSGATDTQYF
TRBD1	TRBJ2-1	TRBV12-3/TRBV12-4	many	TGTGCCAGCAGTCCAAACTATAGCACCTACAGGGGCCTGCAGTTCTTC	CASSPNYSTYRGLQFF
TRBD1	TRBJ2-3	TRBV24-1	once	TGTGCCACCAGTCGACAGGGGGCTGGCACAGATACGCAGTATTTT	CATSRQGAGTDTQYF
NA	TRBJ2-7	TRBV7-9	many	TGTGCCAGCAGCTTAGGGGGGGACGAGCAGTACTTC	CASSLGGDEQYF
TRBD1	TRBJ1-4	TRBV4-2	few	TGTGCCAGCAGCCAAGATCGTGGGACAGATGAAAAACTGTTTTTT	CASSQDRGTDEKLFF
NA	TRBJ1-2	TRBV7-9	NA	TGTGCCAGCAGCTTAGGGGGTTTTCACTATGGCTACACCTTC	CASSLGGFHYGYTF
NA	TRBJ1-1	TRBV5-5	few	TGTGCCAGCAGGAAAGAGACGGCCGGGCGGACTGAAGCTTTCTTT	CASRKETAGRTEAFF
TRBD2	TRBJ2-1	TRBV4-3	few	TGCGCCAGCAGCGGAGATGGACTAGCCTACAATGAGCAGTTCTTC	CASSGDGLAYNEQFF
NA	TRBJ2-2	TRBV7-2	few	TGTGCCAGCAGCTACCTCGGGAGCACCGGGGAGCTGTTTTTT	CASSYLGSTGELFF